Sequencing of this TCR beta chain was carried out in a study of blood T cell repertoires in COVID-19. Here immunoSEQ multiplex PCR was the method, and the copy in TCRdb shows in-frame clones only, minus some. The sample comprises 150,000 to 200,000 clones, about 77% of which are singletons, and about 15% rests with the top ten. Germline assignment: CDR1 SGHAT and CDR2 FQNNGV. Losses at the gene ends were 0 bases for V and 7 bases for J; bases not matched to a gene: 5. The CDR3 length is 14 residues. The clonotype comes from a woman older than 75 with acute or convalescent COVID-19. V usage is TRBV11-2 and J usage is TRBJ1-2; 7 nucleotides agree with TRBD1. The sample comprised peripheral blood. The CDR3 here is CASSLDPTGIGYTF. The CDR3 DNA reads TGTGCCAGCAGCTTAGATCCGACAGGGATTGGCTACACCTTC. Variable domain in full (rest from reference TRBV11-2 and TRBJ1-2): EAGVAQSPRYKIIEKRQSVAFWCNPISGHATLYWYQQILGQGPKLLIQFQNNGVVDDSQLPKDRFSAERLKGVDSTLKIQPAKLEDSAVYLCASSLDPTGIGYTFGSGTRLTVV.